This T cell receptor beta chain was profiled in a study of blood T cell repertoires in COVID-19. Study information: Whether acute or convalescent, the COVID-19 samples came from the United States, Italy and Spain.

Sequenced by immunoSEQ multiplex PCR; TCRdb stores in-frame clones only, minus some. The repertoire holds about 32,000 clones, with approximately 89% as singletons. Trimming shortened V by 6 bases and J by 6 bases, and 14 bases separated the two germline ends. Germline assignment: CDR1 MDHEN and CDR2 SYDVKM. The CDR3 length is 13 residues. The source is a man aged 60-69 years with active or convalescent COVID-19. The sequencing sample was made of peripheral blood. The rearrangement links TRBV28 to TRBJ1-2; D perhaps matches TRBD1 (5 bases). The CDR3 sequence: CASRVSGRDGYTF. DNA for the CDR3: TGTGCCAGCAGGGTTTCGGGCAGGGATGGCTACACCTTC.